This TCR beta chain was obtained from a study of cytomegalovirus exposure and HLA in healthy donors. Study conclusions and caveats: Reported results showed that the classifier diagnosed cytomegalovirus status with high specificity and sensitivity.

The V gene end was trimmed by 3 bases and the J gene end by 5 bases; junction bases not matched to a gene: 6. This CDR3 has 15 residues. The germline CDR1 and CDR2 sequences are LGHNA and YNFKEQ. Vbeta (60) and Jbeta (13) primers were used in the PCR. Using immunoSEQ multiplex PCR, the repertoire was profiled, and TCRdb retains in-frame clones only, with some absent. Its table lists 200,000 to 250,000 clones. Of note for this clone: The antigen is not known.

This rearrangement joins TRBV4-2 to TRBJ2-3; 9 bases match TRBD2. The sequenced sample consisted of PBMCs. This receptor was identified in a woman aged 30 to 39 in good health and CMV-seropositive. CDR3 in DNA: TGTGCCAGCAGCCAGGCTAGCGGGGTTAGAGATACGCAGTATTTT. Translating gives CASSQASGVRDTQYF.